The 21 T cell receptor beta chains presented below share a single source sample, sequenced in a study of shared T cell receptors in the human thymus. Using immunoSEQ multiplex PCR, the repertoire was profiled, and TCRdb retains in-frame clones only, with some absent. The table includes hundreds of thousands of clones, approximately 87% detected once. This sample was also put to use in a study of human thymus T cells.

Material: thymocytes. Receptor source: a boy under three years old with a congenital heart defect.

The chain couples TRBV10-1 to TRBJ1-5; 10 bases map to TRBD1. Germline V lookup: CDR1 WNHNN, CDR2 SYGVQD (reference sequence). The CDR3 sequence is 15 residues long. With V trimmed by 6 bases and J by 3 bases, 5 bases remained unmatched. The CDR3 loop is CASRLDRGANQPQHF. In nucleotides, the CDR3 is TGCGCCAGCAGGTTGGACAGGGGGGCCAATCAGCCCCAGCATTTT.

This clone was counted a single time. This chain joins TRBV29-1 and TRBJ2-3; maybe TRBD2 (6 bases). The CDR3 is 16 amino acids. The germline V gene has CDR1 SQVTM and CDR2 ANQGSEA. V was clipped by 3 bases and J by 3 bases, with 19 bases between them. The CDR3 loop is CSVDRRRELRTDTQYF. CDR3 coding DNA: TGCAGCGTTGACAGGCGACGGGAGTTGAGGACAGATACGCAGTATTTT.

This chain connects TRBV27 to TRBJ2-2; 7 bases map to TRBD1. The trim removed 8 bases at V and 6 bases at J, leaving 21 bases unmatched. Per the germline V gene, CDR1 is MNHEY and CDR2 is SMNVEV (reference sequence). This CDR3 comprises 18 residues. The CDR3 nucleotides are TGTGCCAGCGTCAAGGATCCAAACAGGGGATCTATCCCCGGGGAGCTGTTTTTT. It is translated as CASVKDPNRGSIPGELFF.

The V gene is TRBV6-5, the J gene TRBJ2-5; the D gene is possibly TRBD1 (5 bases). This CDR3 is built from 15 residues. Per germline, CDR1 MNHEY and CDR2 SVGAGI. V lost 3 bases and J lost 4, with 15 bases in between. The CDR3 loop reads CASSYDSRGTETQYF. In DNA form, the CDR3 reads TGTGCCAGCAGTTATGACAGCCGAGGCACAGAGACCCAGTACTTC.

The rearrangement links TRBV4-3 to TRBJ2-1, with 12 positions matching TRBD2. The trim removed 3 bases at V and 8 bases at J, leaving 17 bases unmatched. This CDR3 comprises 19 residues. Germline assignment: CDR1 LGHNA and CDR2 YSLEER. This CDR3 is CASSHVPRLAGAYSDEQFF. The CDR3 bases are TGCGCCAGCAGCCATGTCCCACGACTAGCGGGAGCCTACTCGGATGAGCAGTTCTTC.

The rearrangement joins TRBV27 to TRBJ2-7, with 11 bases matching TRBD2. After removal of 6 bases from V and 2 bases from J, the junction contained 18 bases not matched to a gene. Germline V CDR1 and CDR2: MNHEY, SMNVEV (reference sequence). The CDR3 consists of 19 residues. CDR3 sequence (DNA): TGTGCCAGCAGCCTTGTAGGGAGGTCCGGGACTAGCGGACCCTACGAGCAGTACTTC. Amino acids: CASSLVGRSGTSGPYEQYF.

This chain joins TRBV30 and TRBJ2-2, with D possibly matching TRBD1 (5 bases). V shed 7 bases and J shed 0 bases, with 9 bases lying between them. The CDR3 sequence is 13 residues long. Germline V gene sequence: CDR1 GTSNPN, CDR2 SVGIG (reference sequence). The CDR3 region has the DNA TGTGCCTCTCCAGGGACGAACACCGGGGAGCTGTTTTTT. It encodes CASPGTNTGELFF.

The chain uses TRBV7-2 and TRBJ1-1, with TRBD1 identical over 7 bases. This CDR3 is 15 amino acids long. V dropped 5 bases and J dropped 3; count of bases not matched to a gene: 9. The V gene's germline CDR1 is SGHTA and CDR2 FQGNSA. CDR3 loop: CASSLETGWDTEAFF. In DNA, the CDR3 is TGTGCCAGCAGCCTCGAGACAGGGTGGGACACTGAAGCTTTCTTT.

This clone has a single count. The genes are TRBV4-1 and TRBJ2-7, with D maybe TRBD1 (5 bases). V lost 2 bases and J 3 bases, leaving 11 bases between the germline ends. CDR3 length: 14 residues. The V gene's germline CDR1 is MGHRA and CDR2 YSYEKL. CDR3 nucleotides: TGCGCCAGCAGCCAAATCTTCGACAGCTACGAGCAGTACTTC. The encoded protein is CASSQIFDSYEQYF.

This rearrangement joins TRBV4-2 to TRBJ2-7; TRBD2 matches at 8 bases. This CDR3 has 20 residues. V gave up 4 bases and J gave up 3 bases; unmatched junction bases: 23. Germline V lookup: CDR1 LGHNA, CDR2 YNFKEQ. CDR3 in amino acids: CASSPYEIAGLVLGDYEQYF. The CDR3 DNA reads TGTGCCAGCAGCCCCTACGAAATAGCGGGACTCGTATTGGGCGACTACGAGCAGTACTTC.

This clone was observed a few times. V gene TRBV28 combines with J gene TRBJ2-7; 7 bases align to TRBD1. The germline V gene has CDR1 MDHEN and CDR2 SYDVKM. J gave up 2 bases and V 7 bases, and 5 bases lay outside the gene matches. The CDR3 length is 13 residues. The CDR3 reads CASTKGQAYEQYF. The CDR3 DNA is TGTGCCAGCACCAAAGGACAGGCCTACGAGCAGTACTTC.

This rearrangement joins TRBV4-3 to TRBJ2-1, with 9 bases fitting TRBD1. Germline assignment: CDR1 LGHNA and CDR2 YSLEER. CDR3 length: 17 amino acids. V was pared by 2 bases and J by 4 bases, with 9 bases of the junction left unmatched. The CDR3 sequence is CASSQLSPGQGYNEQFF. In DNA, the CDR3 is TGCGCCAGCAGCCAACTTTCTCCGGGACAGGGATACAATGAGCAGTTCTTC.

The sample holds a few counts of this clone. CDR3 residues: CATLAGAAGANVLTF. As DNA, the CDR3 is TGTGCCACCCTTGCAGGGGCGGCTGGGGCCAACGTCCTGACTTTC. This chain connects TRBV10-3 to TRBJ2-6; a possible D gene is TRBD1 (6 bases). CDR3 length: 15 residues. The germline V gene has CDR1 ENHRY and CDR2 SYGVKD. V was trimmed by 10 bases and J by 2 bases, leaving 15 bases between them.

The chain joins TRBV27 to TRBJ2-2; the match to TRBD2 covers 8 bases. The CDR3 sequence is 16 residues long. Germline CDR1 reads MNHEY; CDR2 reads SMNVEV (reference sequence). The V segment lost 4 bases and the J segment 2 bases; nucleotides outside the gene matches: 6. DNA for the CDR3: TGTGCCAGCAGTTCCCAGCGGGGGCCCAACACCGGGGAGCTGTTTTTT. It yields the protein CASSSQRGPNTGELFF.

V is TRBV27 and J is TRBJ2-7; D gene uncertain. Trimming left V 4 bases short and J 1 base short, with 11 bases between. In germline, CDR1 is MNHEY, CDR2 SMNVEV (reference sequence). The CDR3 has 14 amino acids. Here the CDR3 DNA reads TGTGCCAGCAGTTCCCCTTCCAGGTCCTACGAGCAGTACTTC. It encodes CASSSPSRSYEQYF.

This chain connects TRBV5-1 to TRBJ2-1; 8 bases are shared with TRBD2. The V gene's germline CDR1 is SGHRS and CDR2 YFSETQ. V lost 4 bases and J lost 4; bases outside the gene matches: 13. This CDR3 is 17 amino acids long. CDR3 in DNA: TGCGCCAGCAGCCCCGGGGGGGAGCGGGGGCTATACAATGAGCAGTTCTTC. Amino acids: CASSPGGERGLYNEQFF.

This chain links TRBV27 with TRBJ1-1; D ambiguous. Germline V CDR1 and CDR2: MNHEY, SMNVEV (reference sequence). CDR3 length: 13 residues. With 5 bases removed from V and 0 bases from J, the gap between germline ends came to 7 bases. CDR3 region: CASSPGMNTEAFF. The CDR3 region has the DNA TGTGCCAGCAGTCCAGGAATGAACACTGAAGCTTTCTTT.

This clone has just a few counts. V is TRBV27 and J is TRBJ1-4; TRBD1 might be the D (6 bases). The CDR3 loop spans 19 amino acids. Germline V gene sequence: CDR1 MNHEY, CDR2 SMNVEV (reference sequence). Trimming left V 2 bases short and J 6 bases short, with 25 bases between. This chain's CDR3 is CASSLRTERFSPAYEKLFF. The CDR3 nucleotides are TGTGCCAGCAGTTTACGGACAGAACGGTTTTCCCCGGCATATGAAAAACTGTTTTTT.

J is TRBJ1-5 and V is TRBV4-1, with TRBD1 matching 7 bases. With 3 bases clipped from V and 6 bases from J, the junction kept 5 bases outside the gene matches. This CDR3 contains 14 residues. Germline V gene lookup returns CDR1 MGHRA and CDR2 YSYEKL. The CDR3 DNA sequence: TGCGCCAGCAGCCAGTACAGGGGAGGTCAGCCCCAGCATTTT. This encodes CASSQYRGGQPQHF.

This chain connects TRBV2 to TRBJ2-2; TRBD2 agrees at 13 bases. The V gene end was trimmed by 5 bases and the J gene end by 7 bases; junction bases not matched to a gene: 1. The CDR3 is 14 residues long. From germline, CDR1 is SNHLY and CDR2 FYNNEI. This CDR3 is CASSRLAGGGELFF. The CDR3 DNA is TGTGCCAGCAGTCGACTAGCGGGAGGCGGGGAGCTGTTTTTT.

Turning to this clone: A junction boundary mismatches the germline segment, possibly from a read error. The V gene is TRBV10-3, the J gene TRBJ2-7; 11 bases fit TRBD2. CDR3 size: 14 residues. CDR1 is ENHRY and CDR2 is SYGVKD in the germline V gene. The CDR3 nucleotides read TGTGCCATCAGTCGGACTAGCGGGCCCCAGCGTTTGGACTTC. This translates into CAISRTSGPQRLDF.